This T cell receptor beta chain was captured in a study of Ad26.COV2.S vaccination and SARS-CoV-2 variants. Study-wide background: Participants got Ad26.COV2.S intramuscularly, once or twice 56 days apart.

Study-level results: Using TCR breadth and depth analyses may have led to underestimated total T cell responses. Vaccinees displayed broader spike-specific TCR repertoires than placebo recipients.

About this clone itself: Antigen unknown.

Treatment given: roughly 19 received Ad26.COV2.S at low or high dose, single or two shots; roughly five received placebo; per-sample allocation not given. Repertoires come from day 63 after the first vaccine or placebo injection. This vaccine is an Ad26 vector that expresses the Wuhan-strain SARS-CoV-2 spike. V was cut by 5 bases and J by 2 bases, with 11 bases left in between. Germline values: CDR1 KGHDR, CDR2 SFDVKD. The CDR3 has 14 amino acids. Clones were sequenced by immunoSEQ multiplex PCR, and TCRdb holds only the in-frame ones, with some missing. Among some 500,000 clones listed, approximately 92% were seen once.

J is TRBJ1-2 and V is TRBV24-1; no firm D call. The clonotype was recovered from a person aged 18 to 65 who received the Ad26.COV2.S COVID-19 vaccine or a placebo. The specimen was peripheral blood, collected in a trial of Ad26.COV2.S vaccine versus placebo. In DNA form, the CDR3 reads TGTGCCACCAGTGGCCGCTCCCAAAACTATGGCTACACCTTC. Its translation: CATSGRSQNYGYTF.